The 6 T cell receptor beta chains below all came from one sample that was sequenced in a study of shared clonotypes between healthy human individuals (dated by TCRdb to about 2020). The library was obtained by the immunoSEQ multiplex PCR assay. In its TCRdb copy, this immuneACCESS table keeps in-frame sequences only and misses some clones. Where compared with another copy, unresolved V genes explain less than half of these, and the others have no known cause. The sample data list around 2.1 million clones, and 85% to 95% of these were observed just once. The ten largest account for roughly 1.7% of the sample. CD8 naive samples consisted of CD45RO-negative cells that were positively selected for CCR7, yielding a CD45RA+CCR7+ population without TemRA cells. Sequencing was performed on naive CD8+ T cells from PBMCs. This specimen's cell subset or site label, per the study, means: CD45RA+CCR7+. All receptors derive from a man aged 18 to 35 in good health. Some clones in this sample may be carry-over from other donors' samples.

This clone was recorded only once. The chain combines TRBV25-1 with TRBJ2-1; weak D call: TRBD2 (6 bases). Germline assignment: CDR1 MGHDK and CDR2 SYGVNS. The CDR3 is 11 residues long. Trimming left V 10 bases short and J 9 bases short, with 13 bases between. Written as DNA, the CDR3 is TGTGCCACCATGGGGGGTGGTGAGCAGTTCTTC. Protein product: CATMGGGEQFF.

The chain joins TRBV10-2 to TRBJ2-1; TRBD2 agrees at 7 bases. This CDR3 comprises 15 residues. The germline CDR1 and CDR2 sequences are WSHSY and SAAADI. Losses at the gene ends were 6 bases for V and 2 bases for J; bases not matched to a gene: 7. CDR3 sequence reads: CASSLGLGPYNEQFF. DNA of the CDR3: TGCGCCAGCAGCCTCGGACTAGGGCCCTACAATGAGCAGTTCTTC.

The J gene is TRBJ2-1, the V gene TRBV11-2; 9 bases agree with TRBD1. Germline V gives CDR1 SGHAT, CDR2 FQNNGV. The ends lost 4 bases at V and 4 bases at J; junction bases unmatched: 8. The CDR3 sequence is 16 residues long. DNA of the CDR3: TGTGCCAGCAGCTCACTCGGGACAGGGATGTACAATGAGCAGTTCTTC. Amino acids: CASSSLGTGMYNEQFF.

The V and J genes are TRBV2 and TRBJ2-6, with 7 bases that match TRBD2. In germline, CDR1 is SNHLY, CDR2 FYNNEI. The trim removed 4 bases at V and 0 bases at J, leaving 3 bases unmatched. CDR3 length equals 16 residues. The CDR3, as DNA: TGTGCCAGCAGTGTTCTAGCGGCCTCTGGGGCCAACGTCCTGACTTTC. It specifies CASSVLAASGANVLTF. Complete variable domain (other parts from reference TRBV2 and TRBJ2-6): EPEVTQTPSHQVTQMGQEVILRCVPISNHLYFYWYRQILGQKVEFLVSFYNNEISEKSEIFDDQFSVERPDGSNFTLKIRSTKLEDSAMYFCASSVLAASGANVLTFGAGSRLTVL.

For the CDR3, the DNA is TGCGCCAGCAGCCTACTCGACGGGCAAGAGACCCAGTACTTC. Amino acids: CASSLLDGQETQYF. The chain combines TRBV4-3 with TRBJ2-5, with unresolved D. Between the trimmed V and J ends, which lost 4 bases and 2 bases, there was a span of 11 bases. Germline loops: CDR1 LGHNA, CDR2 YSLEER. The CDR3 extends over 14 amino acids.

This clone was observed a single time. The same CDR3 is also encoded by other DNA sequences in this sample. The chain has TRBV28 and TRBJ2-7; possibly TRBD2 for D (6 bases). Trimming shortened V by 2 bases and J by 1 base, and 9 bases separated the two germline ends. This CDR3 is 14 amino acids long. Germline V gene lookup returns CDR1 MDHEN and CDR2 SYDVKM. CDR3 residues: CASSLGGESYEQYF. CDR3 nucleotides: TGTGCCAGCAGTTTAGGAGGGGAATCCTACGAGCAGTACTTC.